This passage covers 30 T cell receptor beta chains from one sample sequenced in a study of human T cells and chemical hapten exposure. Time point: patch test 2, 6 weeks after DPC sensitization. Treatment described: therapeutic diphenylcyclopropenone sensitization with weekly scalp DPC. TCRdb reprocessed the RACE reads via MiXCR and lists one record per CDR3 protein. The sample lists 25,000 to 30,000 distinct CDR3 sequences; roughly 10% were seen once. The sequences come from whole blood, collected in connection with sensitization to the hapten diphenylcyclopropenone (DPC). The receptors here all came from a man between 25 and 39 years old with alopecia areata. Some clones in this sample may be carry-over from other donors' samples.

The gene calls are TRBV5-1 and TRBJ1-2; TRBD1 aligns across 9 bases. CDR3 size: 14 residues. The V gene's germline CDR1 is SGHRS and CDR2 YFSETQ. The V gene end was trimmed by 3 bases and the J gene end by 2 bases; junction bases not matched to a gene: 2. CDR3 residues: CASSSTGGNYGYTF. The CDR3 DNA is TGCGCCAGCAGCTCGACAGGGGGAAACTATGGCTACACCTTC.

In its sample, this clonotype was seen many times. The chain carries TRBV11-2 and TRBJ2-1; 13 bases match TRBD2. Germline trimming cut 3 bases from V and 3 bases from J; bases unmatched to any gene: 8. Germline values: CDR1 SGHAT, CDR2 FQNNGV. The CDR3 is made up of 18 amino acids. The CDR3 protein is CASSLGTSGKQLYNEQFF. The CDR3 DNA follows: TGTGCCAGCAGCTTGGGGACTAGCGGGAAGCAACTCTACAATGAGCAGTTCTTC. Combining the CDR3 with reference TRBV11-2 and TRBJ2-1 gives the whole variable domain EAGVAQSPRYKIIEKRQSVAFWCNPISGHATLYWYQQILGQGPKLLIQFQNNGVVDDSQLPKDRFSAERLKGVDSTLKIQPAKLEDSAVYLCASSLGTSGKQLYNEQFFGPGTRLTVL.

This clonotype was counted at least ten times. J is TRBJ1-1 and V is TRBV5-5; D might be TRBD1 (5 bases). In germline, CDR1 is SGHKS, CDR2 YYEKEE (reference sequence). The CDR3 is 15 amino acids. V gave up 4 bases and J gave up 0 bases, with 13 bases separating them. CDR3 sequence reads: CASSTPQGMNTEAFF. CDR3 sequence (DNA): TGTGCCAGCAGCACCCCCCAGGGAATGAACACTGAAGCTTTCTTT.

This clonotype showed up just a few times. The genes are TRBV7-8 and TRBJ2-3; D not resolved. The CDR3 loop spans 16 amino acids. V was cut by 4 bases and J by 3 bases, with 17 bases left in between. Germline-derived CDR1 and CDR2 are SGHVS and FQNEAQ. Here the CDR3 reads CASSSRWIPPTDTQYF. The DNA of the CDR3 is TGTGCCAGCAGCTCTCGGTGGATTCCCCCTACAGATACGCAGTATTTT. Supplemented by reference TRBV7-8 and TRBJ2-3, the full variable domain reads GAGVSQSPRYKVAKRGQDVALRCDPISGHVSLFWYQQALGQGPEFLTYFQNEAQLDKSGLPSDRFFAERPEGSVSTLKIQRTQQEDSAVYLCASSSRWIPPTDTQYFGPGTRLTVL.

The CDR3 nucleotides read TGTGCTAGTGTTCAGGGTTATACTGAAGCTTTCTTT. It codes for CASVQGYTEAFF. The chain combines TRBV12-5 with TRBJ1-1; D possibly corresponds to TRBD1 (5 bases). This CDR3 is built from 12 residues. Germline V gives CDR1 LGHNT, CDR2 FRNRAP. Trimming pared 7 bases from V and 5 bases from J, leaving 11 bases between.

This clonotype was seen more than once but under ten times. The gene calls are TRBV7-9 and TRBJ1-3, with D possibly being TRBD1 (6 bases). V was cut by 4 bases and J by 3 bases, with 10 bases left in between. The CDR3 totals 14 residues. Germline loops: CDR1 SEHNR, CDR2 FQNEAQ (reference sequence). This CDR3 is CASSWNRDGNTIYF. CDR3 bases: TGTGCCAGCAGCTGGAACAGGGATGGAAACACCATATATTTT.

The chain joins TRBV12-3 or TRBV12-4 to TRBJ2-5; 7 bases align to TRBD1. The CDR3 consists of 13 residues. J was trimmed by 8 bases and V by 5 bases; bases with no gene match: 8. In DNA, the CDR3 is TGTGCCAGCAGTGGGGGACAGATGGAAACCCAGTACTTC. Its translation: CASSGGQMETQYF.

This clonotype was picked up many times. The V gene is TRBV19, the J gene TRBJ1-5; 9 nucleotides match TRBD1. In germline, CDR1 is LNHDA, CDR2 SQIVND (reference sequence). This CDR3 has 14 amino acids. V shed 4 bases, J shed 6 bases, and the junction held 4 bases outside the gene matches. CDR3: CASSTRQGGQPQHF. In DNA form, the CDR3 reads TGTGCCAGTAGTACTCGACAGGGGGGTCAGCCCCAGCATTTT.

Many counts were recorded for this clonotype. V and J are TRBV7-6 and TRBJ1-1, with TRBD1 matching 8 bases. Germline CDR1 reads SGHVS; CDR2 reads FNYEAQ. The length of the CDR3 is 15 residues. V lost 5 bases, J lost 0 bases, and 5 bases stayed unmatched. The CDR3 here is CASSTRQGMNTEAFF. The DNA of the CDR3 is TGTGCCAGCAGCACTCGACAGGGGATGAACACTGAAGCTTTCTTT.

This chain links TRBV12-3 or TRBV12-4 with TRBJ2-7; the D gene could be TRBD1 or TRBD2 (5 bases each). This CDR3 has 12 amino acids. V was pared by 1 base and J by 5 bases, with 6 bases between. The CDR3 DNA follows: TGTGCCAGCAGTTTAGGAGGGGACGAGCAGTACTTC. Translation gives CASSLGGDEQYF.

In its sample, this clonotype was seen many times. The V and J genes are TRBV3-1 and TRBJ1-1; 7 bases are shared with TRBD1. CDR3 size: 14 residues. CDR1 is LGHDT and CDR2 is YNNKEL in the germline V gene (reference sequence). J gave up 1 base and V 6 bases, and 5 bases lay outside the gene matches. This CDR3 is CASRDRAKNTEAFF. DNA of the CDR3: TGTGCCAGCAGAGACAGGGCTAAGAACACTGAAGCTTTCTTT.

CDR3 bases: TGTGCCAGCAGTTTGGTCGGGGGCCGCTACGAGCAGTACTTC. Protein: CASSLVGGRYEQYF. This rearrangement joins TRBV28 to TRBJ2-7, with D perhaps matching TRBD1 or TRBD2 (6 bases each). The length of the CDR3 is 14 residues. Germline V gives CDR1 MDHEN, CDR2 SYDVKM. The V and J ends lost 3 bases and 3 bases respectively, with 12 bases between them.

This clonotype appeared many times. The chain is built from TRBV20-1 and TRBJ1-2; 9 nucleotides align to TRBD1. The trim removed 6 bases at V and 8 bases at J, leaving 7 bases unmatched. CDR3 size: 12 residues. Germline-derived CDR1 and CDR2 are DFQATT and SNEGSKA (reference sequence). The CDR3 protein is CSADWTGAGYTF. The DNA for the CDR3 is TGCAGTGCCGATTGGACAGGGGCCGGCTACACCTTC.

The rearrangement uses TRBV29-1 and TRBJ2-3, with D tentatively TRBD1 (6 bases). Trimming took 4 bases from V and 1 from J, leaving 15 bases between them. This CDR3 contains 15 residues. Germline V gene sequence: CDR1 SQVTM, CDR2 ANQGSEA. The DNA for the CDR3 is TGCAGCGTTGGAGGGGACAAGGCCCGCACAGATACGCAGTATTTT. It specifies CSVGGDKARTDTQYF.

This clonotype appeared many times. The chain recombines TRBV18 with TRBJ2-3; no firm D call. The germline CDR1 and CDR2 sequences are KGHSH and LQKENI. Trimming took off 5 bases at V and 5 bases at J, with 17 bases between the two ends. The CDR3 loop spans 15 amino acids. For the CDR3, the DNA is TGTGCCAGCTCAGGAACGACTGGGATGGGAGATACGCAGTATTTT. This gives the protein CASSGTTGMGDTQYF.

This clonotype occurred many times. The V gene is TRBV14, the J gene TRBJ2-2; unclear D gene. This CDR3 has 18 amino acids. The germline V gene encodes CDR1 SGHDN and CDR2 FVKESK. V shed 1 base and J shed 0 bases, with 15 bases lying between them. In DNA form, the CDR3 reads TGTGCCAGCAGCCAAGTGGCCGTACCCGAGGCGAACACCGGGGAGCTGTTTTTT. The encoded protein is CASSQVAVPEANTGELFF.

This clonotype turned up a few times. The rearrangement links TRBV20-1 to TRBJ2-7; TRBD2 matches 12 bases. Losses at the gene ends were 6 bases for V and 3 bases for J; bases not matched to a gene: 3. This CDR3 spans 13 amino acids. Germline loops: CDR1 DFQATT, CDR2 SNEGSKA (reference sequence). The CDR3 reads CSAETSGGYEQYF. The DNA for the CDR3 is TGCAGTGCAGAGACTAGCGGGGGCTACGAGCAGTACTTC.

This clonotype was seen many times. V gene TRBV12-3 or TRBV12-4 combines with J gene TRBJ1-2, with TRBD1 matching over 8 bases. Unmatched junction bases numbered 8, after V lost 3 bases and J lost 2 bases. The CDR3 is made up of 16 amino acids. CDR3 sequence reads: CASSLKFDRGNYGYTF. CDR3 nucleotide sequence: TGTGCCAGCAGTTTGAAATTTGACAGGGGCAACTATGGCTACACCTTC.

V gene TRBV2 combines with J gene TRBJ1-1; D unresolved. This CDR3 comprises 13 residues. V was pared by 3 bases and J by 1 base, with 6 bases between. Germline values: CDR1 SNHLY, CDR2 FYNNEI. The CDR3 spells CASSDWANTEAFF. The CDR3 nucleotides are TGTGCCAGCAGTGATTGGGCGAACACTGAAGCTTTCTTT.

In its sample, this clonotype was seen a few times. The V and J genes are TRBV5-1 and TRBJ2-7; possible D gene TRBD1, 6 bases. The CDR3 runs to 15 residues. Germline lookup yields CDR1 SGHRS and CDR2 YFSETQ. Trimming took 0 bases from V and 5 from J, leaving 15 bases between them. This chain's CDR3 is CASSLEPDRLNEQYF. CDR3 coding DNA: TGCGCCAGCAGCTTGGAGCCCGACAGGCTCAACGAGCAGTACTTC. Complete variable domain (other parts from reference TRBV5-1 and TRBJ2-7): KAGVTQTPRYLIKTRGQQVTLSCSPISGHRSVSWYQQTPGQGLQFLFEYFSETQRNKGNFPGRFSGRQFSNSRSEMNVSTLELGDSALYLCASSLEPDRLNEQYFGPGTRLTVT.

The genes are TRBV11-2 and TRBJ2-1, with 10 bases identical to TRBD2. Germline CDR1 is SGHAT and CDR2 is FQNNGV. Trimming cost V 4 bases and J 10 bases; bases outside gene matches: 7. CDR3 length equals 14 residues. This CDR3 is CASSSGLAWGEQFF. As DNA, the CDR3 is TGTGCCAGCAGCTCGGGACTAGCGTGGGGGGAGCAGTTCTTC.

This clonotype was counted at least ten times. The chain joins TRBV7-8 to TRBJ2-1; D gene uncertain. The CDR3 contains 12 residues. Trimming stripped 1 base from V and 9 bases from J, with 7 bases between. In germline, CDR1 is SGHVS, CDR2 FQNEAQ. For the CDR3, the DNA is TGTGCCAGCAGCTTAGGATGGGTTGAGCAGTTCTTC. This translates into CASSLGWVEQFF.

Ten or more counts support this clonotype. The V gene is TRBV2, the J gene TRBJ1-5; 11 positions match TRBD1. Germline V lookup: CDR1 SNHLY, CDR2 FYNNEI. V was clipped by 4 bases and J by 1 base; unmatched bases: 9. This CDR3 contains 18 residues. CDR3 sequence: CASSAGRDRGMSNQPQHF. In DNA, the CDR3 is TGTGCCAGCAGTGCCGGTAGGGACAGGGGGATGAGCAATCAGCCCCAGCATTTT. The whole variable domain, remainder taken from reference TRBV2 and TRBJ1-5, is EPEVTQTPSHQVTQMGQEVILRCVPISNHLYFYWYRQILGQKVEFLVSFYNNEISEKSEIFDDQFSVERPDGSNFTLKIRSTKLEDSAMYFCASSAGRDRGMSNQPQHFGDGTRLSIL.

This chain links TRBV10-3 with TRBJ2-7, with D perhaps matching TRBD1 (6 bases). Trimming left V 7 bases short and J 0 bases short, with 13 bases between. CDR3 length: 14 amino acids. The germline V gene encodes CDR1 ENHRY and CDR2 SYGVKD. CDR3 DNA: TGTGCCATCACTAGAGGACAGTTCTCCTACGAGCAGTACTTC. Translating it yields CAITRGQFSYEQYF.

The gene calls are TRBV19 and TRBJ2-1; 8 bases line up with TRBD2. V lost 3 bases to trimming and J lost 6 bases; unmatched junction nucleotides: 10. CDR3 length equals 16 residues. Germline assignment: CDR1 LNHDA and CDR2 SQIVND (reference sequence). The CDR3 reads CASSMALAGLANEQFF. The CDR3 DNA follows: TGTGCCAGTAGTATGGCCCTAGCGGGCCTCGCCAATGAGCAGTTCTTC.

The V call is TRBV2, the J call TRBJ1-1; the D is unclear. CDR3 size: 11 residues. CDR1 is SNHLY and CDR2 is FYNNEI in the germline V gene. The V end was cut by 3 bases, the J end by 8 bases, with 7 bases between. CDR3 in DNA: TGTGCCAGCAGTGAGCAAGACGAAGCTTTCTTT. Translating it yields CASSEQDEAFF.

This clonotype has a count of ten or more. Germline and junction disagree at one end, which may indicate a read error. This CDR3 is CASGLGQADGETQYF. In nucleotides, the CDR3 is TGTGCTAGTGGCTTGGGACAGGCCGACGGAGAGACCCAGTACTTC. The genes are TRBV12-5 and TRBJ2-5, with TRBD1 matching 8 bases. The CDR3 extends over 15 amino acids. The V gene's germline CDR1 is LGHNT and CDR2 FRNRAP.

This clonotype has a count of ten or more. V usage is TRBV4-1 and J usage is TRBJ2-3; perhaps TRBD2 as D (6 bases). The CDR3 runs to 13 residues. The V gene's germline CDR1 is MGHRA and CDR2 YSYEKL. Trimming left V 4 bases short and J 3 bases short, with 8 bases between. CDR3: CASSPGTTDTQYF. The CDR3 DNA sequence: TGCGCCAGCAGCCCAGGGACTACAGATACGCAGTATTTT.

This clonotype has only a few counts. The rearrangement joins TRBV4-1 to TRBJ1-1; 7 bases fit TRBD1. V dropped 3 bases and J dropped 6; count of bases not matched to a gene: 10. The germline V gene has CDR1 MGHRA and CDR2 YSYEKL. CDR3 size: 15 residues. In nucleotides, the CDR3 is TGCGCCAGCAGCCACGCTCTCGGGACAGTCGCTGAAGCTTTCTTT. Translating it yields CASSHALGTVAEAFF.

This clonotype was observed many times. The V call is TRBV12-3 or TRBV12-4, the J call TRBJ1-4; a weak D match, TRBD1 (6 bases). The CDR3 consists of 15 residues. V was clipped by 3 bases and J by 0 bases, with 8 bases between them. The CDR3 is CASSFWTATNEKLFF. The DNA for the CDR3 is TGTGCCAGCAGTTTCTGGACAGCAACTAATGAAAAACTGTTTTTT.